Listed here are 25 T cell receptor beta chains from one sample, sequenced in a study of blood T cells in healthy people across ages. Next came a second PCR, run for about 6 to 12 cycles, which used a sample-barcoded 5' primer along with a J-beta primer mix. TCRdb itself ran the 5' RACE reads through MiXCR, one entry per CDR3 protein. The data hold 1.5 million to 2 million distinct CDR3 sequences, with just under 50% observed a single time. The sequenced material came from blood. These receptors came from a woman aged 40 to 50 in good health.

This sequence joins TRBV20-1 and TRBJ2-5; 9 bases fit TRBD2. The CDR3 is 16 residues long. CDR1 DFQATT and CDR2 SNEGSKA come from the germline V gene (reference sequence). The ends lost 4 bases at V and 3 bases at J; junction bases unmatched: 12. The CDR3 sequence is CSAMTGGGARKETQYF. The DNA of the CDR3 is TGCAGTGCTATGACTGGCGGGGGGGCGCGGAAAGAGACCCAGTACTTC.

A few counts support this clonotype. The chain links TRBV6-6 to TRBJ2-1; D tentatively fits TRBD1 or TRBD2 (6 bases each). Trimming took off 10 bases at V and 8 bases at J, with 21 bases between the two ends. The germline V gene has CDR1 MNHNY and CDR2 SVGAGI (reference sequence). The CDR3 has 14 amino acids. The CDR3 nucleotides are TGTGCCACCGAGGCGGGACAAGGGTTCGATGAGCAGTTCTTC. Translated, it gives CATEAGQGFDEQFF.

V usage is TRBV5-1 and J usage is TRBJ2-1; possible D gene TRBD1, 6 bases. The V end was cut by 2 bases, the J end by 5 bases, with 26 bases between. The CDR3 sequence is 19 residues long. CDR1 SGHRS and CDR2 YFSETQ come from the germline V gene. The CDR3 sequence: CASSLGLQGIVPNNNEQFF. The CDR3 coding sequence is TGCGCCAGCAGCTTAGGATTACAGGGCATCGTCCCAAATAACAATGAGCAGTTCTTC.

This clonotype was observed a handful of times. The rearrangement links TRBV6-5 to TRBJ2-3; 8 nucleotides agree with TRBD2. V dropped 6 bases and J dropped 6; count of bases not matched to a gene: 5. Germline V gene data show CDR1 as MNHEY and CDR2 as SVGAGI. CDR3 length equals 13 residues. Here the CDR3 reads CASSQPSGDTQYF. The CDR3 bases are TGTGCCAGCAGCCAACCTAGCGGGGATACGCAGTATTTT.

The chain combines TRBV5-1 with TRBJ2-3; D might be TRBD1 or TRBD2, each matching 5 bases. Germline loops: CDR1 SGHRS, CDR2 YFSETQ. The CDR3 is made up of 15 amino acids. V dropped 2 bases and J dropped 4 bases, with 14 bases sitting between them. The CDR3 DNA is TGCGCCAGCAGCTTTACGGGGCAGGGCGCAGATACGCAGTATTTT. Residues: CASSFTGQGADTQYF.

This clonotype appeared a few times. The J gene is TRBJ2-5, the V gene TRBV27; the D gene is possibly TRBD2 (6 bases). CDR1 is MNHEY and CDR2 is SMNVEV in the germline V gene (reference sequence). V was clipped by 8 bases and J by 7 bases, with 11 bases between them. This CDR3 is built from 11 residues. The CDR3: CASGYGGTQYF. CDR3 coding DNA: TGTGCCAGCGGGTACGGGGGGACCCAGTACTTC.

CDR3 in DNA: TGCAGTGCCGCAGGGGAACCTGCTCTGGATGAGCAGTTCTTC. As protein: CSAAGEPALDEQFF. The chain joins TRBV20-1 to TRBJ2-1; D might be TRBD1 (6 bases). There are 14 residues in the CDR3. Germline V gives CDR1 DFQATT, CDR2 SNEGSKA (reference sequence). Between the trimmed V and J ends, which lost 6 bases and 8 bases, there was a span of 20 bases.

This clonotype was counted only a few times. This chain links TRBV3-1 with TRBJ2-4; D call uncertain. The CDR3 spans 17 residues. In germline, CDR1 is LGHDT, CDR2 YNNKEL (reference sequence). V lost 0 bases, J lost 1 base, and 13 bases lay in between. The CDR3 region is CASSQDWDRMAKNIQYF. Here the CDR3 DNA reads TGTGCCAGCAGCCAAGACTGGGATAGGATGGCCAAAAACATTCAGTACTTC.

The chain joins TRBV27 to TRBJ1-2; the match to TRBD1 covers 7 bases. CDR3 length: 13 amino acids. V lost 2 bases to trimming and J lost 9 bases; unmatched junction nucleotides: 6. The germline gives CDR1 MNHEY, CDR2 SMNVEV (reference sequence). CDR3 in amino acids: CASSLRGQRSYTF. The CDR3 DNA sequence: TGTGCCAGCAGTTTACGGGGACAGAGGAGCTACACCTTC.

This clonotype was observed at least ten times. This sequence joins TRBV5-1 and TRBJ2-1, with a weak D call TRBD1 (6 bases). In germline, CDR1 is SGHRS, CDR2 YFSETQ. The CDR3 has 12 residues. V shed 1 base and J shed 10 bases, with 9 bases lying between them. The chain's CDR3 is CASSLTGTEQFF. The CDR3 coding sequence is TGCGCCAGCAGCTTGACCGGGACAGAGCAGTTCTTC.

Only one count was recorded for this clonotype. V gene TRBV27 combines with J gene TRBJ2-5; 12 positions agree with TRBD2. Losses at the gene ends were 5 bases for V and 3 bases for J; bases not matched to a gene: 10. CDR3 size: 17 residues. CDR1 and CDR2 from the germline V gene are MNHEY and SMNVEV (reference sequence). The CDR3 region has the DNA TGTGCCAGCAGTCCCTCAAAGACTAGCGGGGGAAAAGAGACCCAGTACTTC. Protein: CASSPSKTSGGKETQYF.

The chain employs TRBV20-1 and TRBJ2-4, with no clear D. The V gene's germline CDR1 is DFQATT and CDR2 SNEGSKA (reference sequence). The CDR3 totals 12 residues. CDR3 coding DNA: TGCAGCACATGGCTAGCCAAAAACATTCAGTACTTC. This translates into CSTWLAKNIQYF.

This clonotype showed up just a few times. The rearrangement joins TRBV6-6 to TRBJ2-1; tentative D call: TRBD2 (5 bases). Trimming took off 2 bases at V and 10 bases at J, with 18 bases between the two ends. Germline V gives CDR1 MNHNY, CDR2 SVGAGI (reference sequence). This CDR3 is built from 15 residues. CDR3 protein: CASSYRVRGAIEQFF. The CDR3 DNA follows: TGTGCCAGCAGTTACAGGGTTCGGGGTGCAATAGAGCAGTTCTTC.

The chain links TRBV2 to TRBJ2-3, with D unresolved. There are 15 residues in the CDR3. Germline values: CDR1 SNHLY, CDR2 FYNNEI. V gave up 6 bases and J gave up 1 base, with 14 bases separating them. The CDR3 DNA reads as TGTGCCAGCAGCGCAGGTCTGGGCCGCACAGATACGCAGTATTTT. Residues: CASSAGLGRTDTQYF.

The chain couples TRBV6-2 or TRBV6-3 to TRBJ2-3; weak D call: TRBD2 (6 bases). In germline, CDR1 is MNHEY, CDR2 SVGEGT. This CDR3 has 17 amino acids. V gave up 4 bases and J gave up 2 bases, with 19 bases separating them. CDR3 coding DNA: TGTGCCAGCAGTTCCTGGAGGGTAGCGGACAACACAGATACGCAGTATTTT. This encodes CASSSWRVADNTDTQYF.

This chain joins TRBV29-1 and TRBJ2-5; a weak D match, TRBD2 (6 bases). Trimming removed 7 bases at V and 1 base at J, with 13 bases between. The germline V gene has CDR1 SQVTM and CDR2 ANQGSEA. The CDR3 totals 13 residues. As DNA, the CDR3 is TGCAGCGCCTTCGGGCGGGGCCAAGAGACCCAGTACTTC. Residues: CSAFGRGQETQYF.

Only a few counts were recorded for this clonotype. V usage is TRBV5-1 and J usage is TRBJ2-1; 7 bases agree with TRBD2. CDR1 SGHRS and CDR2 YFSETQ come from the germline V gene. With V trimmed by 0 bases and J by 5 bases, 5 bases remained unmatched. The CDR3 consists of 15 residues. Here the CDR3 reads CASSLAASGHNEQFF. DNA of the CDR3: TGCGCCAGCAGCTTGGCGGCTAGCGGTCACAATGAGCAGTTCTTC.

V gene TRBV6-6 combines with J gene TRBJ2-1; TRBD1 matches 8 bases. In germline, CDR1 is MNHNY, CDR2 SVGAGI (reference sequence). The CDR3 is 15 amino acids. The V segment lost 2 bases and the J segment 9 bases; nucleotides outside the gene matches: 9. The CDR3 region has the DNA TGTGCCAGCAGTTACCAGACAGGGGTCAGGGGTGAGCAGTTCTTC. It yields the protein CASSYQTGVRGEQFF.

Turning to this clonotype: This may be a read error: a much more frequent sequence differs by one nucleotide. This chain uses TRBV10-3 with TRBJ2-4; possible D gene TRBD1, 6 bases. The J call may be incorrect, as the DNA end agrees better with TRBJ2-5. The CDR3 runs to 16 residues. Germline CDR1 is ENHRY and CDR2 is SYGVKD. For the CDR3, the DNA is TGTGCCATCAGTGACAGCACCCAGGGGTCGAAAGAGACCCAGTACTTC. It yields the protein CAISDSTQGSKETQYF.

This chain connects TRBV6-2 or TRBV6-3 to TRBJ2-1; tentatively, D is TRBD2 (6 bases). Germline loops: CDR1 MNHEY, CDR2 SVGEGT. The V end was cut by 6 bases, the J end by 6 bases, with 12 bases between. The length of the CDR3 is 13 residues. In DNA form, the CDR3 reads TGTGCCAGCAGGAAACTAGCTTCCAATGAGCAGTTCTTC. The encoded protein is CASRKLASNEQFF.

The gene calls are TRBV12-3 or TRBV12-4 and TRBJ2-1, with TRBD1 identical over 8 bases. After removal of 7 bases from V and 6 bases from J, the junction contained 5 bases not matched to a gene. This CDR3 is 13 amino acids long. The CDR3 region has the DNA TGTGCCAGCACTGACAGGGGCGGCAATGAGCAGTTCTTC. The encoded protein is CASTDRGGNEQFF.

A few counts support this clonotype. The J gene is TRBJ2-1, the V gene TRBV6-2 or TRBV6-3; tentatively, D is TRBD1 or TRBD2 (5 bases each). This CDR3 has 12 residues. V lost 6 bases and J lost 8, with 11 bases in between. Looked up from germline, CDR1 is MNHEY and CDR2 is SVGEGT. CDR3 sequence (DNA): TGTGCCAGCAGGGGGGAGAAGTATGAGCAGTTCTTC. Its protein is CASRGEKYEQFF.

The chain recombines TRBV7-2 with TRBJ2-6, with a weak D call TRBD2 (6 bases). From germline, CDR1 is SGHTA and CDR2 FQGNSA. The V gene lost 5 bases and the J gene lost 0 bases, with 17 bases spanning the gap. CDR3 length: 18 amino acids. The CDR3 reads CASSVRGGMNSGANVLTF. The CDR3 bases are TGTGCCAGCAGCGTCCGTGGGGGGATGAACTCTGGGGCCAACGTCCTGACTTTC. Together with reference TRBV7-2 and TRBJ2-6, the CDR3 gives the full variable domain: GAGVSQSPSNKVTEKGKDVELRCDPISGHTALYWYRQSLGQGLEFLIYFQGNSAPDKSGLPSDRFSAERTGGSVSTLTIQRTQQEDSAVYLCASSVRGGMNSGANVLTFGAGSRLTVL.

The genes are TRBV7-2 and TRBJ1-2; no definite D call. This CDR3 has 14 residues. The germline V gene encodes CDR1 SGHTA and CDR2 FQGNSA. Trimming took 1 base from V and 4 from J, leaving 10 bases between them. The CDR3 DNA is TGTGCCAGCAGCTTAGTGGGCAGTAGCTATGGCTACACCTTC. Its translation is CASSLVGSSYGYTF.

Comment on this clonotype: The junction shows a germline mismatch at one end, possibly a read error. The V call is TRBV20-1, the J call TRBJ1-1; 8 positions match TRBD1. Germline V gene data show CDR1 as DFQATT and CDR2 as SNEGSKA (reference sequence). CDR3 length: 11 residues. The CDR3 spells CRAYGQGEAFF. In DNA form, the CDR3 reads TGCCGTGCCTACGGACAGGGTGAAGCTTTCTTT.